A selection of T cell receptor beta chains follows, all from one sample in a study of blood T cell repertoires in COVID-19. TCRdb's copy holds only in-frame clones and misses some; the assay was immunoSEQ multiplex PCR. Here the sample spans 95,000 to 150,000 clones, over 80% being singletons. The sequenced sample consisted of peripheral blood. The receptors were sampled from a woman between 70 and 85 years old with acute or convalescent COVID-19. CDR3s include the opening cysteine and the closing phenylalanine or tryptophan. D genes are given only for firm matches. Clone size is given for some rows only: seen once, a few or many times, or a class if the clone is expanded.

D gene,V gene,clone size,J gene,CDR3 protein,CDR3 DNA
-,TRBV19,once,TRBJ2-4,CASSTGDTLAKNIQYF,TGTGCCAGTAGTACAGGGGACACTCTAGCCAAAAACATTCAGTACTTC
-,TRBV19,-,TRBJ2-6,CASGDIAGANVLTF,TGTGCCAGTGGGGACATCGCTGGGGCCAACGTCCTGACTTTC
TRBD2,TRBV28,-,TRBJ2-1,CASSGAGIDYNEQFF,TGTGCCAGCAGTGGAGCGGGGATCGACTACAATGAGCAGTTCTTC
TRBD1,TRBV7-2,-,TRBJ1-1,CASSLARGLNTEAFF,TGTGCCAGCAGCTTAGCGAGGGGGCTGAACACTGAAGCTTTCTTT
TRBD1,TRBV18,-,TRBJ1-1,CASSPTGTGGDTEAFF,TGTGCCAGCTCACCAACGGGTACAGGGGGGGACACTGAAGCTTTCTTT
-,TRBV15,-,TRBJ1-6,CATGESSYNSPLHF,TGTGCCACCGGAGAGAGCTCCTATAATTCACCCCTCCACTTT
TRBD2,TRBV3-1/TRBV3-2,-,TRBJ2-1,CASSQGLAGGYNEQFF,TGTGCCAGCAGCCAAGGTCTGGCGGGGGGGTACAATGAGCAGTTCTTC
-,TRBV4-2,-,TRBJ1-3,CASSQQGISGNTIYF,TGTGCCAGCAGCCAACAGGGAATCTCTGGAAACACCATATATTTT
-,TRBV19,-,TRBJ2-7,CASSIVGGAPREQYF,TGTGCCAGTAGTATCGTTGGGGGGGCGCCACGCGAGCAGTACTTC
-,TRBV18,few,TRBJ1-4,CASGARGGEKLFF,TGTGCCAGCGGCGCCCGGGGAGGGGAAAAACTGTTTTTT
-,TRBV5-1,-,TRBJ2-3,CASSLSPGERSTDTQYF,TGCGCCAGCAGCTTGTCTCCGGGGGAGAGAAGCACAGATACGCAGTATTTT
TRBD2,TRBV4-1,-,TRBJ2-3,CASSVSGVSTDTQYF,TGCGCCAGCAGCGTTAGCGGGGTTAGCACAGATACGCAGTATTTT
TRBD2,TRBV24-1,-,TRBJ2-1,CATSDPNQRGDLYNEQFF,TGTGCCACCAGTGACCCCAATCAGCGGGGGGACCTCTACAATGAGCAGTTCTTC
-,TRBV6-4,-,TRBJ1-5,CASANSTGEYSNQPQHF,TGTGCCAGCGCTAACTCGACAGGCGAATATAGCAATCAGCCCCAGCATTTT